Below are 9 T cell receptor beta chains sequenced from a single sample in a study of T cell changes during pregnancy in multiple sclerosis. Data came from immunoSEQ multiplex PCR; TCRdb stores just in-frame clones and leaves some out. The top ten hold 2.3% of the sample, which has around 80,000 clones, roughly 92% seen once. The sequences come from peripheral blood, collected before pregnancy. Source of these receptors: a female donor with multiple sclerosis, enrolled in a pregnancy study.

The J gene is TRBJ2-7, the V gene TRBV28; 8 bases fit TRBD1. The CDR3 is 18 residues long. V shed 2 bases, J shed 1 base, and the junction held 13 bases outside the gene matches. Germline V lookup: CDR1 MDHEN, CDR2 SYDVKM. The CDR3, as DNA: TGTGCCAGCAGTTTACATACCATCAAGGACAGGGCTTCCTACGAGCAGTACTTC. The encoded protein is CASSLHTIKDRASYEQYF.

The V call is TRBV11-2, the J call TRBJ2-1; D not certain. V gave up 8 bases and J gave up 6 bases, with 14 bases separating them. Germline assignment: CDR1 SGHAT and CDR2 FQNNGV. CDR3 size: 13 residues. This chain's CDR3 is CASAYTTLNEQFF. In DNA form, the CDR3 reads TGTGCCAGCGCCTACACTACCCTCAATGAGCAGTTCTTC. Filled out from reference TRBV11-2 and TRBJ2-1, the complete variable domain reads EAGVAQSPRYKIIEKRQSVAFWCNPISGHATLYWYQQILGQGPKLLIQFQNNGVVDDSQLPKDRFSAERLKGVDSTLKIQPAKLEDSAVYLCASAYTTLNEQFFGPGTRLTVL.

The rearrangement uses TRBV4-1 and TRBJ2-7; 8 nucleotides agree with TRBD2. The CDR3 is made up of 16 amino acids. V lost 1 base to trimming and J lost 2 bases; unmatched junction nucleotides: 7. From germline, CDR1 is MGHRA and CDR2 YSYEKL. CDR3 residues: CASSQVPGLDTYEQYF. The CDR3 nucleotides read TGCGCCAGCAGCCAAGTCCCGGGACTAGATACCTACGAGCAGTACTTC.

The gene calls are TRBV18 and TRBJ2-2; D gene uncertain. The V gene's germline CDR1 is KGHSH and CDR2 LQKENI. The V and J ends lost 0 bases and 2 bases respectively, with 4 bases between them. The CDR3 sequence is 14 residues long. The CDR3 DNA sequence: TGTGCCAGCTCACCACCATCAAACACCGGGGAGCTGTTTTTT. Protein product: CASSPPSNTGELFF.

The chain recombines TRBV5-1 with TRBJ2-1, with 8 bases lining up with TRBD2. Germline CDR1 and CDR2: SGHRS and YFSETQ. V trimming: 3 bases; J trimming: 6 bases; junction bases outside the gene matches: 17. The CDR3 runs 18 residues. CDR3 loop: CASSSGLLAEDGGNEQFF. The CDR3 DNA is TGCGCCAGCAGCTCGGGTCTACTAGCGGAGGATGGGGGCAATGAGCAGTTCTTC.

The gene calls are TRBV25-1 and TRBJ2-7; D is undetermined. V gave up 6 bases and J gave up 2 bases, with 5 bases separating them. The CDR3 covers 11 residues. The germline CDR1 and CDR2 sequences are MGHDK and SYGVNS. Here the CDR3 reads CASSLTYEQYF. In nucleotides, the CDR3 is TGTGCCAGCAGCCTAACCTACGAGCAGTACTTC.

The V call is TRBV29-1, the J call TRBJ2-7; 7 bases line up with TRBD1. The CDR3 runs 13 residues. V was pared by 7 bases and J by 2 bases, with 8 bases of the junction left unmatched. Germline V gene lookup returns CDR1 SQVTM and CDR2 ANQGSEA. CDR3: CSATKTGPYEQYF. The CDR3 DNA reads TGCAGCGCCACAAAGACAGGGCCCTACGAGCAGTACTTC.

V is TRBV27 and J is TRBJ2-3, with D perhaps TRBD2 (6 bases). The CDR3 totals 16 residues. Germline CDR1 is MNHEY and CDR2 is SMNVEV (reference sequence). Trimming pared 1 base from V and 3 bases from J, leaving 14 bases between. CDR3 loop: CASSLLGGGGTDTQYF. Here the CDR3 DNA reads TGTGCCAGCAGTTTATTGGGAGGAGGAGGGACAGATACGCAGTATTTT.

V and J are TRBV7-2 and TRBJ2-7; D may be TRBD2 (6 bases). Trimming left V 4 bases short and J 2 bases short, with 9 bases between. CDR3 length equals 13 residues. From germline, CDR1 is SGHTA and CDR2 FQGNSA. The CDR3 coding sequence is TGTGCCAGCAGCTCGGGGGATACCTACGAGCAGTACTTC. Translation: CASSSGDTYEQYF.